The 17 T cell receptor beta chains listed next were all sequenced from one sample in a study of CD8+CD57+ T cells in acquired aplastic anemia. The TCR beta profiling, which covered VDJ combination and CDR3 sequence, was carried out using genomic DNA as the template. TCRdb reanalysed the reads using MiXCR and keeps one entry per CDR3 protein. The profile shows under 350,000 distinct CDR3 sequences, 56% of them singletons. Previously, flow cytometry had revealed CD8+CD57+ cell expansion in the patients chosen for sequencing. Sequencing input: sorted CD4+, CD8+, or CD8+CD57+ T cells (not recorded which) from PBMCs. These receptors were taken from a human donor with aplastic anemia.

The chain combines TRBV20-1 with TRBJ2-5, with 8 bases aligning to TRBD1. The CDR3 has 14 amino acids. Germline values: CDR1 DFQATT, CDR2 SNEGSKA (reference sequence). Germline trimming cut 3 bases from V and 5 bases from J; bases unmatched to any gene: 8. The DNA of the CDR3 is TGCAGTGCTAGGGGGGCAGGGGGCGGCGAGACCCAGTACTTC. Translating it yields CSARGAGGGETQYF.

This clonotype has a handful of counts. The rearrangement links TRBV29-1 to TRBJ2-5; 8 bases align to TRBD1. The CDR3 covers 14 residues. CDR1 is SQVTM, CDR2 ANQGSEA, per germline. The ends lost 3 bases at V and 6 bases at J; junction bases unmatched: 9. The CDR3 loop reads CSVEAGGDGKTQYF. DNA for the CDR3: TGCAGCGTTGAGGCAGGGGGCGATGGTAAGACCCAGTACTTC.

J is TRBJ2-5 and V is TRBV25-1; the match to TRBD2 covers 13 bases. The closer fit of TRBJ2-7 to the DNA end suggests the J call may be wrong. The germline V gene has CDR1 MGHDK and CDR2 SYGVNS. The CDR3 contains 18 residues. In nucleotides, the CDR3 is TGTGCCAGCAGTGCCCCCCCCGGGACTAGCGGGACAGTCTACGAGCAGTACTTC. Translation: CASSAPPGTSGTVYEQYF.

As concerns this clonotype: One junction end does not reproduce the germline sequence, and a read error may be involved. The chain joins TRBV19 to TRBJ2-3; D possibly corresponds to TRBD1 (6 bases). Germline CDR1 LNHDA, CDR2 SQIVND (reference sequence). This CDR3 is built from 15 residues. Here the CDR3 DNA reads TGTGCCAGTAGTCTAGAGGGACAACCCTACAATGAGCAGTATTTT. Protein product: CASSLEGQPYNEQYF.

The V and J genes are TRBV20-1 and TRBJ2-7, with 10 positions matching TRBD1. The CDR3 is 14 residues long. Unmatched junction bases numbered 6, after V lost 5 bases and J lost 2 bases. CDR1 DFQATT and CDR2 SNEGSKA come from the germline V gene (reference sequence). The CDR3 reads CSAGLGQGTYEQYF. DNA of the CDR3: TGCAGTGCTGGGCTGGGACAGGGGACCTACGAGCAGTACTTC.

The chain uses TRBV20-1 and TRBJ2-5; perhaps D is TRBD1 or TRBD2 (5 bases each). With 6 bases removed from V and 3 bases from J, the gap between germline ends came to 11 bases. The CDR3 spans 12 residues. From germline, CDR1 is DFQATT and CDR2 SNEGSKA (reference sequence). CDR3 coding DNA: TGCAGTGCCTGGGACCGGAAAGAGACCCAGTACTTC. It codes for CSAWDRKETQYF.

This clonotype occurred many times. The chain couples TRBV12-3 or TRBV12-4 to TRBJ2-7; 10 bases are a match to TRBD2. The ends lost 7 bases at V and 6 bases at J; junction bases unmatched: 9. There are 14 residues in the CDR3. CDR3 residues: CASKLAGSDREQYF. The CDR3 DNA is TGTGCCAGCAAACTAGCGGGATCTGATCGCGAGCAGTACTTC.

The rearrangement links TRBV9 to TRBJ1-2, with TRBD1 as a possible D gene (5 bases). Germline V lookup: CDR1 SGDLS, CDR2 YYNGEE. The CDR3 loop spans 11 amino acids. V lost 3 bases and J lost 8, with 8 bases in between. The CDR3 DNA reads as TGTGCCAGCAGCGCTCAGGGAGGCTACACCTTC. As protein: CASSAQGGYTF.

This clonotype was recorded at least ten times. The chain recombines TRBV7-2 with TRBJ2-7; D not certain. This CDR3 region has 12 residues. Germline V CDR1 and CDR2: SGHTA, FQGNSA. V was shortened by 4 bases and J by 3 bases, with 7 bases between the two germline ends. The CDR3 coding sequence is TGTGCCAGCAGCTCCCTGGGCTACGAGCAGTACTTC. This encodes CASSSLGYEQYF.

The chain employs TRBV19 and TRBJ2-5, with 8 nucleotides matching TRBD1. The germline gives CDR1 LNHDA, CDR2 SQIVND (reference sequence). V gave up 3 bases and J gave up 2 bases; unmatched junction bases: 8. This CDR3 has 16 residues. CDR3 nucleotides: TGTGCCAGTAGTATGGTTACCGGGACAGGACAAGAGACCCAGTACTTC. It yields the protein CASSMVTGTGQETQYF.

This clonotype was detected many times. The V and J genes are TRBV6-1 and TRBJ1-5, with a tentative D call TRBD1 (6 bases). Germline loops: CDR1 MNHNS, CDR2 SASEGT. The V end lost 4 bases, the J end lost 2 bases, and 12 bases lay between the germline ends. The CDR3 extends over 15 amino acids. Written as DNA, the CDR3 is TGTGCCAGCAGTGTCCAGGGGACGGGCAATCAGCCCCAGCATTTT. This sequence encodes CASSVQGTGNQPQHF.

About this clonotype: One end of the junction is discordant with germline, which a read error may explain. V gene TRBV20-1 combines with J gene TRBJ1-2, with D possibly being TRBD1 (6 bases). Germline assignment: CDR1 DFQATT and CDR2 SNEGSKA (reference sequence). The CDR3 loop spans 13 amino acids. The CDR3 loop is CSAETGGARGYTF. The CDR3 bases are TGTAGTGCTGAGACCGGGGGGGCTCGTGGCTACACCTTC.

This clonotype has a single count. V gene TRBV9 combines with J gene TRBJ2-2; a possible D gene is TRBD1 (5 bases). Germline CDR1 and CDR2: SGDLS and YYNGEE. The CDR3 extends over 15 amino acids. The germline V and J ends were trimmed by 0 bases and 7 bases, with 13 bases remaining between them. In DNA, the CDR3 is TGTGCCAGCAGCGTAGATGAAGGGGCTCACGGGGAGCTGTTTTTT. It specifies CASSVDEGAHGELFF.

To note about this clonotype: The junction shows a germline mismatch at one end, possibly a read error. The chain joins TRBV25-1 to TRBJ1-1; TRBD1 might be the D (6 bases). CDR1 and CDR2 from the germline V gene are MGHDK and SYGVNS. The CDR3 runs 15 residues. The CDR3: CASRGALLKNAEAFF. The CDR3 nucleotides are TGTGCCAGCAGGGGGGCCTTGTTAAAGAACGCTGAAGCTTTCTTT.

This clonotype was seen a handful of times. This chain joins TRBV7-9 and TRBJ2-7, with 8 nucleotides matching TRBD2. The CDR3 has 13 residues. Germline CDR1 SEHNR, CDR2 FQNEAQ (reference sequence). Unmatched junction bases numbered 3, after V lost 5 bases and J lost 3 bases. The CDR3 is CASSQLAVYEQYF. CDR3 bases: TGTGCCAGCAGCCAACTAGCGGTCTACGAGCAGTACTTC.

This clonotype occurred once. The rearrangement joins TRBV12-3 or TRBV12-4 to TRBJ2-7; D call uncertain. This CDR3 has 15 residues. V lost 4 bases to trimming and J lost 2 bases, with 15 bases between them. The CDR3 spells CASSSQRPVAYEQYF. DNA for the CDR3: TGTGCCAGCAGTTCCCAGCGCCCAGTGGCCTACGAGCAGTACTTC.

This rearrangement joins TRBV11-3 to TRBJ2-1; TRBD1 agrees at 8 bases. CDR1 is SGHNT and CDR2 is YENEEA in the germline V gene. The ends lost 4 bases at V and 6 bases at J; junction bases unmatched: 8. This CDR3 is built from 15 residues. CDR3 amino acids: CASSSRTGLGNEQFF. The DNA of the CDR3 is TGTGCCAGCAGCTCACGGACAGGGTTGGGCAATGAGCAGTTCTTC.